This TCR beta chain was recorded in a study of blood T cell repertoires in COVID-19. For the study at large: The origin of the acute and convalescent COVID-19 samples was the United States, Italy and Spain. In each case, the material was cDNA or gDNA derived from T cells, B-cell-depleted T cells, or PBMCs.

Trimming took 0 bases from V and 0 from J; bases not matched to a gene: 5. CDR1 SGHNT and CDR2 YYREEE come from the germline V gene (reference sequence). This CDR3 has 16 residues. In the original analysis: Quantification of nucleated cells was approximated via reference gene primer amplification. The repertoire was sequenced with immunoSEQ multiplex PCR; TCRdb's copy has only in-frame clones and lacks some. That table furnishes V, J and clone size, whereas the DNA furnished D and trimming. Of under 200,000 clones listed, approximately 80% are singletons. This clone came up a few times. The V gene is TRBV5-4, the J gene TRBJ1-2; 7 bases map to TRBD1. Sequenced sample: peripheral blood. This clonotype originated in a human donor in a cohort sampled during active COVID-19. In DNA form, the CDR3 reads TGTGCCAGCAGCTTGGATGCCGGGACAGCTAACTATGGCTACACCTTC. This encodes CASSLDAGTANYGYTF.